This entry concerns a single TCR beta chain. These data come from a study of lymphopenia after photon versus proton radiotherapy. TCRdb keeps only in-frame clones here, not all; method: immunoSEQ multiplex PCR. Of 150,000 to 200,000 clones in the sample, less than 90% are singletons; the top ten hold about 4.4%. The origin of this receptor is a man aged 50 to 59 with gastric cancer. The source material was peripheral blood, sampled from a patient treated with photon-based radiotherapy.

The CDR3 here is CASSPRGGNTGELFF. The CDR3 nucleotides read TGTGCCAGCAGCCCAAGGGGAGGAAACACCGGGGAGCTGTTTTTT. This rearrangement joins TRBV5-5 to TRBJ2-2; D is perhaps TRBD2 (6 bases). The V gene lost 4 bases and the J gene lost 2 bases, with 12 bases spanning the gap. The CDR3 is 15 residues long. CDR1 and CDR2 (germline): SGHKS, YYEKEE (reference sequence).